A selection of T cell receptor beta chains follows, all from one sample in a study of T cells in Graves' hyperthyroidism and ophthalmopathy. TCRdb re-derived calls from the multiplex PCR reads in MiXCR, one entry per CDR3 protein. The sample shows 350,000 to 400,000 distinct CDR3 sequences, approximately 15% of them seen only once. The specimen was blood. The receptors were sampled from a woman aged 25 to 45 with Graves' hyperthyroidism. Each CDR3 is given with its conserved first and last residue.

>TRBV10-2
CASSETIRSGQGAKNEQFF
>TRBV15
CATTPGQGSHGYTF
>TRBV7-9
CASSFLTSGSDEQFF
>TRBV7-8
CASSPRTSGAGNTEAFF
>TRBV6-1
CASIWDTIYF
>TRBV7-9
CASSLVGTNTEAFF
>TRBV30
CAWRPYTNYGYTF
>TRBV20-1
CGARDPSGRAADTQYF
>TRBV11-2
CASSYGVKNNEQFF
>TRBV20-1
CSAREDRGRYEQYF
>TRBV27
CASSFRGSETQYF